These 20 T cell receptor beta chains originate from one sample sequenced in a study of CD8 T cells in ankylosing spondylitis (dated by TCRdb to the late 2010s). Libraries were built with 5' RACE. Instrument used: Illumina HiSeq 2500. Clones were called with MiXCR by TCRdb after fastp trimmed the public reads at Q25, and only in-frame beta chains were retained. Records with the same CDR3 protein are collapsed into one entry carrying the most frequent genes and DNA. The sample records more than 110,000 distinct CDR3 sequences, 7% to 10% of which are singletons. The ten largest clones capture 7.3% of the sample. Material: synovial fluid, either unsorted or a sorted T cell fraction (not recorded which). Receptors originate from a male donor with ankylosing spondylitis.

This clonotype was picked up a small number of times. The V gene is TRBV28, the J gene TRBJ1-5; TRBD1 is a possible D gene (5 bases). V was pared by 5 bases and J by 6 bases, with 8 bases between. Germline V CDR1 and CDR2: MDHEN, SYDVKM. The CDR3 consists of 12 residues. The CDR3 DNA is TGTGCCAGCAGTAGGGGAAGTCAGCCCCAGCATTTT. As protein: CASSRGSQPQHF. Full variable domain (missing parts from reference TRBV28 and TRBJ1-5): DVKVTQSSRYLVKRTGEKVFLECVQDMDHENMFWYRQDPGLGLRLIYFSYDVKMKEKGDIPEGYSVSREKKERFSLILESASTNQTSMYLCASSRGSQPQHFGDGTRLSIL.

At least ten counts were recorded for this clonotype. The rearrangement links TRBV20-1 to TRBJ2-5; the D is unclear. V was shortened by 0 bases and J by 1 base, with 12 bases between the two germline ends. This CDR3 has 15 amino acids. Germline V gene lookup returns CDR1 DFQATT and CDR2 SNEGSKA (reference sequence). CDR3 coding DNA: TGCAGTGCTAGAGAACGAGACTTGGTCCAAGAGACCCAGTACTTC. Translated: CSARERDLVQETQYF.

This clonotype turned up a few times. V usage is TRBV7-9 and J usage is TRBJ1-4, with unresolved D. Per the germline V gene, CDR1 is SEHNR and CDR2 is FQNEAQ (reference sequence). The length of the CDR3 is 18 residues. Trimming cost V 10 bases and J 0 bases, with 24 bases left between them. This chain's CDR3 is CAMGSLRPLLSTNEKLFF. DNA for the CDR3: TGTGCCATGGGCTCGCTGCGACCACTCCTTTCAACTAATGAAAAACTGTTTTTT.

The chain is built from TRBV12-3 or TRBV12-4 and TRBJ2-6; D is uncertain. V lost 3 bases and J lost 2, with 8 bases in between. The CDR3 contains 15 residues. In DNA, the CDR3 is TGTGCCAGCAGTTTGCAGGTGGCTGGGGCCAACGTCCTGACTTTC. This gives the protein CASSLQVAGANVLTF.

This clonotype was detected ten times or more. The J gene is TRBJ2-7, the V gene TRBV28, with 9 bases identical to TRBD1. Germline V gives CDR1 MDHEN, CDR2 SYDVKM. CDR3 length equals 13 residues. Trimming took 5 bases from V and 5 from J; bases not matched to a gene: 4. The CDR3: CASSGQGSHEQYF. In nucleotides, the CDR3 is TGTGCCAGCAGTGGACAGGGGAGCCACGAGCAGTACTTC. Based on the CDR3 plus reference TRBV28 and TRBJ2-7, the full variable domain is DVKVTQSSRYLVKRTGEKVFLECVQDMDHENMFWYRQDPGLGLRLIYFSYDVKMKEKGDIPEGYSVSREKKERFSLILESASTNQTSMYLCASSGQGSHEQYFGPGTRLTVT.

This clonotype was counted at least ten times. This chain connects TRBV7-2 to TRBJ1-5, with a weak D call TRBD1 (5 bases). Trimming shortened V by 1 base and J by 5 bases, and 15 bases separated the two germline ends. This CDR3 contains 16 residues. Per germline, CDR1 SGHTA and CDR2 FQGNSA. CDR3 loop: CASSLVGGLVHQPQHF. CDR3 coding DNA: TGTGCCAGCAGCTTAGTTGGGGGGTTAGTTCATCAGCCCCAGCATTTT.

This clonotype was counted many times. This chain uses TRBV2 with TRBJ2-3, with 11 positions matching TRBD2. The V and J ends lost 6 bases and 4 bases, in that order; junction bases with no gene match: 3. The germline V gene encodes CDR1 SNHLY and CDR2 FYNNEI. The CDR3 has 14 residues. The CDR3: CASRILAGADTQYF. DNA of the CDR3: TGTGCCAGCAGGATACTAGCGGGAGCAGATACGCAGTATTTT.

This clonotype occurred many times. The rearrangement links TRBV7-2 to TRBJ2-3; perhaps TRBD1 as D (5 bases). Trimming took 2 bases from V and 5 from J, leaving 11 bases between them. This CDR3 has 14 amino acids. The germline CDR1 and CDR2 sequences are SGHTA and FQGNSA. For the CDR3, the DNA is TGTGCCAGCAGCTTATTCAGGGAAGGAGATACGCAGTATTTT. Translating gives CASSLFREGDTQYF.

This clonotype was found a few times. The V call is TRBV25-1, the J call TRBJ2-5, with D perhaps matching TRBD1 (5 bases). From germline, CDR1 is MGHDK and CDR2 SYGVNS. V lost 0 bases and J lost 1, with 9 bases in between. CDR3 size: 15 residues. CDR3 protein: CASSEYLGRQETQYF. CDR3 bases: TGTGCCAGCAGTGAATATCTGGGGCGCCAAGAGACCCAGTACTTC.

In this sample, this clonotype turned up many times. The J gene is TRBJ1-2, the V gene TRBV6-5; a weak D match, TRBD1 (5 bases). V gave up 8 bases and J gave up 3 bases, with 10 bases separating them. The CDR3 length is 12 residues. CDR1 and CDR2 from the germline V gene are MNHEY and SVGAGI. The CDR3 DNA reads as TGTGCCAGCGGGGCCGGGGACTATGGCTACACCTTC. Its protein product is CASGAGDYGYTF.

This clonotype has more than one count but fewer than ten. The chain recombines TRBV7-9 with TRBJ2-1, with D uncertain. V was trimmed by 3 bases and J by 7 bases, leaving 13 bases between them. Germline assignment: CDR1 SEHNR and CDR2 FQNEAQ (reference sequence). This CDR3 has 14 amino acids. CDR3 in DNA: TGTGCCAGCAGCTTCCTTGGACGGTTAAATGAGCAGTTCTTC. Translation: CASSFLGRLNEQFF.

This clonotype was observed many times. The rearrangement joins TRBV6-2 or TRBV6-3 to TRBJ1-2; D remains unclear. The length of the CDR3 is 13 residues. With 0 bases removed from V and 6 bases from J, the gap between germline ends came to 8 bases. Germline V CDR1 and CDR2: MNHEY, SVGEGT. The CDR3 nucleotides are TGTGCCAGCAGTTACTCGAGAAGTAATGGCTACACCTTC. Its protein is CASSYSRSNGYTF.

This clonotype was detected ten times or more. The chain employs TRBV7-3 and TRBJ2-2; TRBD2 might be the D (6 bases). This CDR3 region has 15 residues. Germline-derived CDR1 and CDR2 are SGHTA and FQGTGA. V shed 3 bases and J shed 3 bases, with 11 bases lying between them. The CDR3 is CASSFTGGDTGELFF. CDR3 coding DNA: TGTGCCAGCAGCTTCACAGGAGGGGACACCGGGGAGCTGTTTTTT.

CDR3 amino acids: CAWSVAVNQPQHF. The CDR3 DNA sequence: TGTGCCTGGAGTGTAGCTGTCAATCAGCCCCAGCATTTT. The gene calls are TRBV30 and TRBJ1-5; unclear D gene. The CDR3 length is 13 residues. Germline V CDR1 and CDR2: GTSNPN, SVGIG (reference sequence). Trimming stripped 0 bases from V and 3 bases from J, with 6 bases between.

Many counts were recorded for this clonotype. V is TRBV2 and J is TRBJ2-7, with D perhaps matching TRBD1 or TRBD2 (5 bases each). The germline V and J ends were trimmed by 10 bases and 6 bases, with 16 bases remaining between them. Germline lookup yields CDR1 SNHLY and CDR2 FYNNEI. The CDR3 extends over 12 amino acids. The CDR3 coding sequence is TGTGCCACCGCCGGGGACCGCGGCGAGCAGTACTTC. Its translation is CATAGDRGEQYF.

This clonotype appeared a few times. The genes are TRBV3-1 and TRBJ2-7, with 7 bases aligning to TRBD2. Germline V lookup: CDR1 LGHDT, CDR2 YNNKEL (reference sequence). The J segment lost 3 bases and the V segment lost 3 bases, leaving 2 bases of the junction unmatched. The CDR3 covers 13 residues. This CDR3 reads CASSQGGVYEQYF. The CDR3 DNA reads as TGTGCCAGCAGCCAGGGGGGGGTCTACGAGCAGTACTTC.

The sample holds many counts of this clonotype. This chain joins TRBV7-9 and TRBJ1-5; a weak D match, TRBD1 (5 bases). The V gene's germline CDR1 is SEHNR and CDR2 FQNEAQ (reference sequence). The CDR3 extends over 18 amino acids. Between the trimmed V and J ends, which lost 0 bases and 2 bases, there was a span of 17 bases. CDR3 sequence reads: CASSLALWGSGRNQPQHF. DNA for the CDR3: TGTGCCAGCAGCTTAGCGCTCTGGGGCTCCGGTCGCAATCAGCCCCAGCATTTT.

This clonotype was counted a few times. The V gene is TRBV28, the J gene TRBJ1-2; weak D call: TRBD1 (5 bases). The CDR3 runs 14 residues. The ends were cut back, 3 bases at V and 4 bases at J, with 12 bases in the middle. Germline V gene data show CDR1 as MDHEN and CDR2 as SYDVKM. CDR3 DNA sequence: TGTGCCAGCAGTTTGTGGCAGGGTATCTATGGCTACACCTTC. Its protein is CASSLWQGIYGYTF.

The chain links TRBV4-2 to TRBJ2-7, with 12 nucleotides matching TRBD2. V dropped 2 bases and J dropped 2; count of bases not matched to a gene: 4. Germline V gene lookup returns CDR1 LGHNA and CDR2 YNFKEQ. The CDR3 has 16 residues. The CDR3 here is CASSQLAGGTTYEQYF. CDR3 bases: TGTGCCAGCAGCCAACTAGCGGGGGGGACCACCTACGAGCAGTACTTC.

This chain connects TRBV4-1 to TRBJ2-1; maybe TRBD1 (5 bases). Trimming cost V 3 bases and J 5 bases, with 8 bases left between them. Germline values: CDR1 MGHRA, CDR2 YSYEKL. This CDR3 has 13 residues. The DNA for the CDR3 is TGCGCCAGCAGCCACCCAGGGAACAATGAGCAGTTCTTC. This translates into CASSHPGNNEQFF.